The source of this T cell receptor beta chain is a study of shared clonotypes between healthy human individuals. Turning to the study itself: CD4 naive cells filled three plates per donor, CD4 memory three, CD8 naive two and CD8 memory one.

Authors' processing steps: ImmunoSEQ junction-only sequences lacked quality scores, so their filtering differed. Method: immunoSEQ multiplex PCR; TCRdb's copy keeps in-frame clones and lacks some. The V and J calls and clone size were taken over from that table, and D and trimming were inferred from the DNA. The sample consists of about 2.1 million clones, 85% to 95% of them appearing once. Naivety among CD8 cells was defined by CD45RO negativity and positive CCR7 selection, thereby excluding terminally differentiated effector memory CD45RA+ cells. The CDR3 consists of 12 residues. V was pared by 5 bases and J by 5 bases, with 10 bases between. In germline, CDR1 is LNHDA, CDR2 SQIVND (reference sequence).

The chain recombines TRBV19 with TRBJ2-7; D is possibly TRBD1 (6 bases). The TCR was taken from a man in his late teens or twenties in good health. Some clones in this sample may be carry-over from other donors' samples. Sequencing was performed on naive CD8+ T cells from PBMCs. The CDR3 nucleotides are TGTGCCAGTAGTGCCTACAGGGACGAGCAGTACTTC. Its translation: CASSAYRDEQYF. Together with reference TRBV19 and TRBJ2-7, the CDR3 gives the full variable domain: DGGITQSPKYLFRKEGQNVTLSCEQNLNHDAMYWYRQDPGQGLRLIYYSQIVNDFQKGDIAEGYSVSREKKESFPLTVTSAQKNPTAFYLCASSAYRDEQYFGPGTRLTVT.